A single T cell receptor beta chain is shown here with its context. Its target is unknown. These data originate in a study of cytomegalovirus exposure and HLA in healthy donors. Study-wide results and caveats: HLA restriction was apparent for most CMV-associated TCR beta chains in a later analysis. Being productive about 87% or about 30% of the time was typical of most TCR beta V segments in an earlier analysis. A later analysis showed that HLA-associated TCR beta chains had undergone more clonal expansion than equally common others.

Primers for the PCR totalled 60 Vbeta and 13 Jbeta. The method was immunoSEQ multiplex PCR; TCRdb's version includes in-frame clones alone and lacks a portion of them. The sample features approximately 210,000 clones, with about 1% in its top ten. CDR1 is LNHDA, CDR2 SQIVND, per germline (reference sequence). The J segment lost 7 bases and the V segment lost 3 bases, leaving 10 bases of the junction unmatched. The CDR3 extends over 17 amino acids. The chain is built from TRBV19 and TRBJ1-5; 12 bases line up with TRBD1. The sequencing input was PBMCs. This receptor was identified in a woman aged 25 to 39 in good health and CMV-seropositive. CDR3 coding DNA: TGTGCCAGTAGTATTCGGTCGGGACAGGGGGCGAGCCAGCCCCAGCATTTT. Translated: CASSIRSGQGASQPQHF.